This entry features one T cell receptor (beta chain) sequence. Clones were sequenced by immunoSEQ multiplex PCR, and TCRdb holds only the in-frame ones, with some missing. This sample has 55,000 to 65,000 clones, with 80% to 90% found just once. Trimming took off 2 bases at V and 1 base at J, with 8 bases between the two ends. Germline lookup yields CDR1 SEHNR and CDR2 FQNEAQ (reference sequence). The CDR3 consists of 14 residues. The sample originates from a study of T cell responses to AZD1222 COVID-19 vaccine. The source of this sequence is an adult who received the AZD1222 COVID-19 vaccine. This chain connects TRBV7-9 to TRBJ2-5, with no clear D. The material sequenced was peripheral blood, taken 28 days after the second AZD1222 dose. CDR3 protein: CASSLNGGQETQYF. The CDR3 DNA is TGTGCCAGCAGCTTAAACGGCGGCCAAGAGACCCAGTACTTC.